These T cell receptor beta chains were read from a single sample in a study of neurological immune-mediated disorders. Each CDR3 protein gets one entry after TCRdb re-called the 5' RACE reads with MiXCR. Of tens of thousands of distinct CDR3 sequences listed, roughly 4.8% are singletons. Material for sequencing was PBMCs. These receptors came from a woman in her 30s with multiple sclerosis. Each CDR3 is given with its conserved first and last residue. D genes are given only for firm matches. Clone size is stated in some rows and not others, as once, few, many or a class when expanded.

J	D	V	length	size	DNA	CDR3
TRBJ2-7	-	TRBV10-2	12	many	TGCGCCAGCAGCCTGGGACAAACCCAGCAGTACTTC	CASSLGQTQQYF
TRBJ1-2	TRBD1	TRBV5-1	12	many	TGCGCCAGCAGCGCAACAGGGGACGGCTACACCTTC	CASSATGDGYTF
TRBJ1-1	TRBD1	TRBV20-1	16	many	TGCAGTGCTCCTATCCGGACAGGGGGGATAAGGACTGAAGCTTTCTTT	CSAPIRTGGIRTEAFF
TRBJ2-4	-	TRBV5-1	13	many	TGCGCCAGCCGTGCAGGGTTTGAAAACATTCAGTACTTC	CASRAGFENIQYF
TRBJ2-3	-	TRBV3-1	13	-	TGTGCCAGCAGTCACGGGGCCCTCGATACGCAGTATTTT	CASSHGALDTQYF
TRBJ2-1	-	TRBV25-1	16	many	TGTGCCAGCAGTGATTTTGGGTCGCCCAACGGAAATGAGCAGTTCTTC	CASSDFGSPNGNEQFF
TRBJ2-1	TRBD1	TRBV20-1	12	many	TGCAGTGCTAGGGACAGGGTTGGTGAGCAGTTCTTC	CSARDRVGEQFF
TRBJ1-4	TRBD1	TRBV5-1	14	many	TGCGCCAGCAGCTCGGGACAGGAGAATGAAAAACTGTTTTTT	CASSSGQENEKLFF
TRBJ2-5	-	TRBV5-1	13	many	TGCGCCAGCAGCTTGGGCATGGAAGAGACCCAGTACTTC	CASSLGMEETQYF
TRBJ1-2	TRBD1	TRBV28	16	-	TGTGCCAGCAGTCCCGCGACAGGGAGGATGGGCTATGGCTACACCTTC	CASSPATGRMGYGYTF
TRBJ2-1	-	TRBV5-1	14	many	TGCGCCAGCAGCACCGGGGTTTCCTACAATGAGCAGTTCTTC	CASSTGVSYNEQFF
TRBJ2-3	-	TRBV10-2	13	-	TGCGCCAGCACCCCTCTCAGGGTAGAGGGGCAGTATTTT	CASTPLRVEGQYF
TRBJ1-2	-	TRBV6-5	13	many	TGTGCCAGCAGTTCCCCCCAGGGCCGAGGCTACACCTTC	CASSSPQGRGYTF
TRBJ2-3	-	TRBV14	14	many	TGTGCCAGCAGCCAAGTTCGCAGCACAGATACGCAGTATTTT	CASSQVRSTDTQYF
TRBJ2-3	-	TRBV12-3/TRBV12-4	16	-	TGTGCCAGCAGTCCTGGGACCTCCCGGAACACAGATAAGCAGTATTTT	CASSPGTSRNTDKQYF
TRBJ1-2	-	TRBV5-1	14	many	TGCGCCAGCAGCAGGGGGGCGGCAGGCTATGGCTACACCTTC	CASSRGAAGYGYTF
TRBJ2-3	TRBD2	TRBV20-1	14	many	TGCAGTGCGCCGGGACTAGCGGCCACAGATACGCAGTATTTT	CSAPGLAATDTQYF
TRBJ1-1	-	TRBV14	16	many	TGTGCCAGCAGCCAGCGCGCCGGGACGGGGGACACTGAAGCTTTCTTT	CASSQRAGTGDTEAFF
TRBJ2-7	TRBD2	TRBV5-1	15	-	TGCGCCAGCAGTCGGACTAGCGGGAGAACCGAAGAGCAGTACTTC	CASSRTSGRTEEQYF
TRBJ1-3	-	TRBV20-1	13	few	TGCAGTGCTAGCCTGGGCTCTGGAAAAAACATATATTTT	CSASLGSGKNIYF
TRBJ1-1	-	TRBV20-1	15	many	TGCAGTGCTAGAGACGCCGGAAGGTCGGGCACTGAAGCTTTCTTT	CSARDAGRSGTEAFF
TRBJ2-3	TRBD1	TRBV6-5	15	many	TGTGCCAGCAGCAAAACAGGGGATAGCACAGATACGCAGTATTTT	CASSKTGDSTDTQYF
TRBJ2-5	TRBD2	TRBV29-1	14	many	TGCAGCGTCCTGGGGAGGGGCAATCAAGAGACCCAGTACTTC	CSVLGRGNQETQYF
TRBJ2-3	-	TRBV7-3	16	-	TGTGCCAGCAGCCCGAACAGGGCACAATATGCAGATACGCAGTATTTT	CASSPNRAQYADTQYF
TRBJ2-1	TRBD2	TRBV20-1	16	many	TGCAGTGCTAGAGACCTCCGGACTAGCAGATACAATGAGCAGTTCTTC	CSARDLRTSRYNEQFF
TRBJ1-1	-	TRBV20-1	12	many	TGCAGTGCTAGGGAGGGGGAGACTGAAGCTTTCTTT	CSAREGETEAFF
TRBJ1-1	TRBD1	TRBV5-1	17	-	TGCGCCAGCAGCTTGGCCTTAGGACAGGGGCTTTCTCGGTCGGCTTTCTTT	CASSLALGQGLSRSAFF
TRBJ2-1	-	TRBV5-1	12	many	TGCGCCAGCAGCTTGGCCGCCAATGAGCAGTTCTTC	CASSLAANEQFF
TRBJ2-3	-	TRBV20-1	20	many	TGCAGTGCTAGAGATCTTTCTAGTACAGGGACCCAAGCAAGCACAGATACGCAGTATTTT	CSARDLSSTGTQASTDTQYF
TRBJ2-3	-	TRBV13	14	few	TGTGCCAGCAGCCGCCAAGAAGGGGCAGATACGCAGTATTTT	CASSRQEGADTQYF
TRBJ1-1	-	TRBV14	16	-	TGTGCCAGCAGCCAAGAAGGCGGGGGGTGGCACACTGAAGCTTTCTTT	CASSQEGGGWHTEAFF
TRBJ1-3	-	TRBV29-1	14	few	TGCAGCGTCACGACAATCAGCTCTGGAAACACCATATATTTT	CSVTTISSGNTIYF
TRBJ2-7	-	TRBV5-1	14	many	TGCGCCAGCAGCTTGGCCCGGACTCCAGACGAGCAGTACTTC	CASSLARTPDEQYF
TRBJ1-1	-	TRBV24-1	13	many	TGTGCCACCAGTATAGGGGGGAACACTGAAGCTTTCTTT	CATSIGGNTEAFF
TRBJ1-1	TRBD1	TRBV10-3	15	many	TGTGCCATCAGCGAAGGGGACAGGGTGAACACTGAAGCTTTCTTT	CAISEGDRVNTEAFF
TRBJ1-5	-	TRBV7-6	14	many	TGTGCCAGCAGCTTAGCGGGGGGGTATCAGCCCCAGCATTTT	CASSLAGGYQPQHF
TRBJ2-7	-	TRBV6-5	14	few	TGTGCCAGCAGTTACTCAACGAGCTCCTACGAGCAGTACTTC	CASSYSTSSYEQYF
TRBJ2-1	-	TRBV6-5	14	many	TGTGCCAGCAGTTCCCCCAGACGGGGGAATGAGCAGTTCTTC	CASSSPRRGNEQFF
TRBJ1-2	TRBD1	TRBV3-1	13	many	TGTGCCAGCAGCCCAGGACAGGGGAGCGGCTACACCTTC	CASSPGQGSGYTF
TRBJ1-2	-	TRBV25-1	15	many	TGTGCCAGCAGTGCTGTCGGGGACCTGGGCTATGGCTACACCTTC	CASSAVGDLGYGYTF
TRBJ1-1	-	TRBV7-2	15	many	TGTGCCAGCAGCTTAAGTAGAGGGGGTTTCACTGAAGCTTTCTTT	CASSLSRGGFTEAFF
TRBJ2-2	-	TRBV30	15	many	TGTGCCTGGATTGGGGGGACGCGAGCATCCGGGGAGCTGTTTTTT	CAWIGGTRASGELFF
TRBJ1-1	-	TRBV5-1	14	many	TGCGCCAGCAGCTTGGCCAGCGAAACTCGGGAAGCTTTCTTT	CASSLASETREAFF
TRBJ2-3	-	TRBV20-1	15	many	TGCAGTGCGGACCGGCGCGAGAACCCCACAGATACGCAGTATTTT	CSADRRENPTDTQYF
TRBJ1-5	-	TRBV5-1	15	many	TGCGCCAGCAGCTTGGTTGGCAGGGGAGATCAGCCCCAGCATTTT	CASSLVGRGDQPQHF
TRBJ2-3	TRBD2	TRBV7-8	17	-	TGTGCCAGCAGCTTAGAAGGCGGGACTAGAGGGGGGAATACGCAGTATTTT	CASSLEGGTRGGNTQYF
TRBJ2-1	TRBD2	TRBV20-1	15	-	TGCAGTGCTAGTGATGCGCGGGAGGGGTACAATGAGCAGTTCTTC	CSASDAREGYNEQFF
TRBJ2-1	-	TRBV7-9	15	many	TGTGCCAGCAGCTTAGGTCGGTCTAGCGTGAATGAGCAGTTCTTC	CASSLGRSSVNEQFF
TRBJ2-3	-	TRBV20-1	12	many	TGCAGTGCGAGGGGGAGGCCAGATACGCAGTATTTT	CSARGRPDTQYF
TRBJ2-5	-	TRBV2	14	many	TGTGCCAGCAGCCGACAGCCAATTCAAGAGACCCAGTACTTC	CASSRQPIQETQYF
TRBJ2-1	TRBD2	TRBV10-3	16	many	TGTGCCGCACACCCTAGCGGGGGGTCATCCTACAATGAGCAGTTCTTC	CAAHPSGGSSYNEQFF
TRBJ2-1	-	TRBV5-1	12	many	TGCGCCAGCAGCTACCCTAGCAATGAGCAGTTCTTC	CASSYPSNEQFF
TRBJ2-1	-	TRBV20-1	13	-	TGCAGTGATCGCAAAAAGGGGGGCAATGAGCAGTTCTTC	CSDRKKGGNEQFF
TRBJ2-1	-	TRBV20-1	15	many	TGCAGTGATATGCTTCTAAACAACCCTTACAATGAGCAGTTCTTC	CSDMLLNNPYNEQFF
TRBJ1-6	TRBD1	TRBV5-1	16	many	TGCGCCAGCAGCTGGACCGGGGACAGGGGAAATTCACCCCTCCACTTT	CASSWTGDRGNSPLHF